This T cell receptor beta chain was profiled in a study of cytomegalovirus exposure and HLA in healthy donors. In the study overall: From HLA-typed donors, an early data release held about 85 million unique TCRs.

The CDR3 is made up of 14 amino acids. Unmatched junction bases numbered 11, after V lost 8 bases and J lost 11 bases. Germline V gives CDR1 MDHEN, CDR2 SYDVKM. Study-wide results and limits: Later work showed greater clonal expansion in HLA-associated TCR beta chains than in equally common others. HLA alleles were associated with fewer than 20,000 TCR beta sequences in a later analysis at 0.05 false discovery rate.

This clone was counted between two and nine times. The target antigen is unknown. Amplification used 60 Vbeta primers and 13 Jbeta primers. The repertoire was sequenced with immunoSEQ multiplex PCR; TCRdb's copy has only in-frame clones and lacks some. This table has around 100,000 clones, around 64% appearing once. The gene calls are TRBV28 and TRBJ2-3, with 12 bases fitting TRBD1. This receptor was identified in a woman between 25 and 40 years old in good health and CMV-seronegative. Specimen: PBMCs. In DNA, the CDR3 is TGTGCCAGCTCCGGGGACAGGGGGCTCCGGGGGCAGTATTTT. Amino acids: CASSGDRGLRGQYF.